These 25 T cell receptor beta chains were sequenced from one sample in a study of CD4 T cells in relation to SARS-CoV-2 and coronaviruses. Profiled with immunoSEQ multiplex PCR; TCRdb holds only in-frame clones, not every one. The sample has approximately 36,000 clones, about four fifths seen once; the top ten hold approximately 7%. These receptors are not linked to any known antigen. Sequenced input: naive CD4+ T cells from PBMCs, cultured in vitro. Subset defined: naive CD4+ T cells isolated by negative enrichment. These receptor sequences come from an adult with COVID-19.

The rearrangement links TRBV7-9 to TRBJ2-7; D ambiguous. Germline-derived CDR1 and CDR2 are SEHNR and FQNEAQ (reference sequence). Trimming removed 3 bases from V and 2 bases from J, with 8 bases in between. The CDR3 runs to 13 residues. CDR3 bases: TGTGCCAGCAGCTTCGGGTCACCCTACGAGCAGTACTTC. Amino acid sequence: CASSFGSPYEQYF. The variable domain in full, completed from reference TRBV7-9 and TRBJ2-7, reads DTGVSQNPRHKITKRGQNVTFRCDPISEHNRLYWYRQTLGQGPEFLTYFQNEAQLEKSRLLSDRFSAERPKGSFSTLEIQRTEQGDSAMYLCASSFGSPYEQYFGPGTRLTVT.

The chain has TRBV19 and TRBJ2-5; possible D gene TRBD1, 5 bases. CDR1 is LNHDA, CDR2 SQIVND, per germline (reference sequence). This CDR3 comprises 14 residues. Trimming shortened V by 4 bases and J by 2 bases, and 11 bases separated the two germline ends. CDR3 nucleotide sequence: TGTGCCAGTAGTAAACAGGTGAATCAAGAGACCCAGTACTTC. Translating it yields CASSKQVNQETQYF.

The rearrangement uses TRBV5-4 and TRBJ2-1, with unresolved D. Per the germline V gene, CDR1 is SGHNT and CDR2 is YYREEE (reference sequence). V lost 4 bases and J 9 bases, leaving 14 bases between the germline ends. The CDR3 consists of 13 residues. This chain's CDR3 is CASSRPGKGEQFF. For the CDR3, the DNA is TGTGCCAGCAGCCGCCCAGGTAAGGGTGAGCAGTTCTTC.

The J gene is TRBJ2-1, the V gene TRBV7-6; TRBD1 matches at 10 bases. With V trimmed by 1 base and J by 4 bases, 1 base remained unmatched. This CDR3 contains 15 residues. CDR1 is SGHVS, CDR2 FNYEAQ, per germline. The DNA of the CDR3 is TGTGCCAGCAGCTTAGTGGGACAGGGGTACAATGAGCAGTTCTTC. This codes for CASSLVGQGYNEQFF.

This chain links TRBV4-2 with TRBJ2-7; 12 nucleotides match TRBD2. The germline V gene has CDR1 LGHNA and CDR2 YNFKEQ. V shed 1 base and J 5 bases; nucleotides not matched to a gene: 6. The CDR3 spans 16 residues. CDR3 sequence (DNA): TGTGCCAGCAGCCAAGCCAGACTAGCGGGAGTACACGAGCAGTACTTC. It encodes CASSQARLAGVHEQYF.

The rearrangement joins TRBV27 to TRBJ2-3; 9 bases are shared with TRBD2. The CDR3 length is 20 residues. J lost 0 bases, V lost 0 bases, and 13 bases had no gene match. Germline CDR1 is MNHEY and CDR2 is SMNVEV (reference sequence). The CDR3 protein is CASSLSPYGSSGTSTDTQYF. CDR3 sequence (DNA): TGTGCCAGCAGTTTATCTCCATATGGTTCTAGCGGGACTAGCACAGATACGCAGTATTTT.

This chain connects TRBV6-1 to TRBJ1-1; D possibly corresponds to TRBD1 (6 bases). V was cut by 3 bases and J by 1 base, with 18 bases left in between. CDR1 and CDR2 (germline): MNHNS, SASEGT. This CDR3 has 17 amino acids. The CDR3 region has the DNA TGTGCCAGCAGTGAGTCACAGGGCCGGGCACCGAACACTGAAGCTTTCTTT. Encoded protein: CASSESQGRAPNTEAFF.

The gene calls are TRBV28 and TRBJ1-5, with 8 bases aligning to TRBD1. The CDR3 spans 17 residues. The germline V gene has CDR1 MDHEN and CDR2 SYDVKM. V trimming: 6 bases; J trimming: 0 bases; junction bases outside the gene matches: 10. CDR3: CASRTGQGRYSNQPQHF. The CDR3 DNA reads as TGTGCCAGCAGAACCGGACAGGGAAGATATAGCAATCAGCCCCAGCATTTT.

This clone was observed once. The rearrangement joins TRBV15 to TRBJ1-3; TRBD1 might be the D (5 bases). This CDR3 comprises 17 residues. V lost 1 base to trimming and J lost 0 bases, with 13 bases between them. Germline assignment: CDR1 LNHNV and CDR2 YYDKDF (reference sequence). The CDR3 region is CATSRVDIRISGNTIYF. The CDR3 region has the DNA TGTGCCACCAGCAGAGTGGACATCCGGATCTCTGGAAACACCATATATTTT.

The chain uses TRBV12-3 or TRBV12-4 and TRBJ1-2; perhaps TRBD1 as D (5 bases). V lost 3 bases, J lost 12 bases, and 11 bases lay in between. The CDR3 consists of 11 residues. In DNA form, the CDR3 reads TGTGCCAGCAGTTTGGGCAGGGCCCACACCTTC. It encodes CASSLGRAHTF.

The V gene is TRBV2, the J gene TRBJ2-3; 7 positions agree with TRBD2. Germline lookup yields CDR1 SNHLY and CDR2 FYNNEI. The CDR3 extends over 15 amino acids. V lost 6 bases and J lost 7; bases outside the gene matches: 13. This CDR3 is CASRGGGMSSYTQYF. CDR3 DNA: TGTGCCAGCAGGGGGGGAGGGATGAGTTCATATACGCAGTATTTT.

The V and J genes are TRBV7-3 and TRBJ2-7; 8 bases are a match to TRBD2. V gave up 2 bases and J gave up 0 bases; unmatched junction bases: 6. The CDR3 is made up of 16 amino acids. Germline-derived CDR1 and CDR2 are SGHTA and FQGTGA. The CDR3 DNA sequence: TGTGCCAGCAGCTTAGGGGCCGGGACTAGCTCCTACGAGCAGTACTTC. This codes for CASSLGAGTSSYEQYF.

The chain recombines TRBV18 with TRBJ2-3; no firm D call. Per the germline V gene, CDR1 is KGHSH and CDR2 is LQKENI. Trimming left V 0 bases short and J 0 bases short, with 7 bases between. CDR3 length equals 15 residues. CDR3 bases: TGTGCCAGCTCACCACCCCCTCTGAGCACAGATACGCAGTATTTT. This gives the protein CASSPPPLSTDTQYF.

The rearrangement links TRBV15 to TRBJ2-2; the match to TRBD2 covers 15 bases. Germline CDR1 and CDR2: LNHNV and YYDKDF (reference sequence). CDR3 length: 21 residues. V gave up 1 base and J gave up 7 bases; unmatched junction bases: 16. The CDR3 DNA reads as TGTGCCACCAGCAGAGGGGCCAGCCCGGGACTAGCGGGAGGTTTTTACGGGGAGCTGTTTTTT. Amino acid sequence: CATSRGASPGLAGGFYGELFF.

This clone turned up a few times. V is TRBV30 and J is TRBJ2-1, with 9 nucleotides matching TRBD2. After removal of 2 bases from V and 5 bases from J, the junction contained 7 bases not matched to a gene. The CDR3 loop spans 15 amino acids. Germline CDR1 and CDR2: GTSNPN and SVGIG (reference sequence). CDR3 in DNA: TGTGCCTGGAGTCGCGGGGGGGGCATGGACAATGAGCAGTTCTTC. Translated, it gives CAWSRGGGMDNEQFF. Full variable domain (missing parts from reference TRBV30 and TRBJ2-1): SQTIHQWPATLVQPVGSPLSLECTVEGTSNPNLYWYRQAAGRGLQLLFYSVGIGQISSEVPQNLSASRPQDRQFILSSKKLLLSDSGFYLCAWSRGGGMDNEQFFGPGTRLTVL.

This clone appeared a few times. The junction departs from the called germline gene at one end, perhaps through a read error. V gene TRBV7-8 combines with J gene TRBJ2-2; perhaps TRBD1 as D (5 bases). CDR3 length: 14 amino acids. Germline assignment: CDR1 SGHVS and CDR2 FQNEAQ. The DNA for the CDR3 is TGTGCCAGCAGCTTAGACAGGAACGCCGGGGAGCTGTTTTTT. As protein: CASSLDRNAGELFF.

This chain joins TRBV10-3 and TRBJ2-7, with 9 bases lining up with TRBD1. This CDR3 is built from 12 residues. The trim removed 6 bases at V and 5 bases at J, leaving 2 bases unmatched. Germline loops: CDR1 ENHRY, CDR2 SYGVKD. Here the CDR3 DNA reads TGTGCCATCAGCCGGACAGGGGACGAGCAGTACTTC. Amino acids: CAISRTGDEQYF.

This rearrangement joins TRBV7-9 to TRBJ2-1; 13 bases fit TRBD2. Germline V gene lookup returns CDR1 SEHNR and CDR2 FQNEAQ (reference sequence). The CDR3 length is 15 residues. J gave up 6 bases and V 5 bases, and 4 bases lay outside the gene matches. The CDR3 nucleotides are TGTGCCAGCAGCCCTCGGACTAGCGGGAGCAATGAGCAGTTCTTC. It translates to CASSPRTSGSNEQFF.

CDR3 nucleotide sequence: TGTGCCAGTAGTATAGGACACACCGGGGAGCTGTTTTTT. Its translation is CASSIGHTGELFF. The chain joins TRBV19 to TRBJ2-2; the D is unclear. V lost 1 base, J lost 3 bases, and 3 bases lay in between. CDR1 and CDR2 (germline): LNHDA, SQIVND (reference sequence). This CDR3 has 13 residues.

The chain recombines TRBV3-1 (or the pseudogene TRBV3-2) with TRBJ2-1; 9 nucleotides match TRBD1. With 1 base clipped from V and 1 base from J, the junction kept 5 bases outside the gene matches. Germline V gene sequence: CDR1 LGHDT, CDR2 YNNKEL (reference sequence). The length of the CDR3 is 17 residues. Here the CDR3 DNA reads TGTGCCAGCAGCCAAGGCCCGGGACAGGGTTCCTACAATGAGCAGTTCTTC. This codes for CASSQGPGQGSYNEQFF.

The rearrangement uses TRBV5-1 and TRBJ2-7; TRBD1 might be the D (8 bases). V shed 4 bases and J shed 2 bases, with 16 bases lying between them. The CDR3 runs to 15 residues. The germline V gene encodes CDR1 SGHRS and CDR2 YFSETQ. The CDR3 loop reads CASSPAGTGAYEQYF. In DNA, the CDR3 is TGCGCCAGCAGCCCAGCGGGGACAGGAGCCTACGAGCAGTACTTC. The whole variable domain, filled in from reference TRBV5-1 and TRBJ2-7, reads KAGVTQTPRYLIKTRGQQVTLSCSPISGHRSVSWYQQTPGQGLQFLFEYFSETQRNKGNFPGRFSGRQFSNSRSEMNVSTLELGDSALYLCASSPAGTGAYEQYFGPGTRLTVT.

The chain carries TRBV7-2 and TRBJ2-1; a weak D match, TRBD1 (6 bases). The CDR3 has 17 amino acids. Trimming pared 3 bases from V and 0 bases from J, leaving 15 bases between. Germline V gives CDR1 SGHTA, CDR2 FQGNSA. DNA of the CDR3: TGTGCCAGCAGCTTGGGCAGGGGCACTTCCTCCTACAATGAGCAGTTCTTC. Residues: CASSLGRGTSSYNEQFF.

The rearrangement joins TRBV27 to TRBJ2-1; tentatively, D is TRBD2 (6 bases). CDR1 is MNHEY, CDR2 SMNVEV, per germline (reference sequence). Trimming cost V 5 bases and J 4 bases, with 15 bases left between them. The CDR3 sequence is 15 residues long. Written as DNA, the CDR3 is TGTGCCAGCAGTATGGGACTTGGTGGTTACAATGAGCAGTTCTTC. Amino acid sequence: CASSMGLGGYNEQFF.

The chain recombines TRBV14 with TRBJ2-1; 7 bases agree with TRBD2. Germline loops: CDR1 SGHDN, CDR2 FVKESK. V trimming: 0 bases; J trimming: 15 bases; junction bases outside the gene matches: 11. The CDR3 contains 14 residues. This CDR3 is CASSQDPTSAAPFF. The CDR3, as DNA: TGTGCCAGCAGCCAAGATCCCACTAGCGCCGCGCCGTTCTTC.

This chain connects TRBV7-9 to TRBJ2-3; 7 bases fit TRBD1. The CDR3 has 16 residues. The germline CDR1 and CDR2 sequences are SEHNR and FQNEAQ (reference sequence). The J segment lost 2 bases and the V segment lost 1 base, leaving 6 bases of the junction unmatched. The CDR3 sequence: CASSLGDRDTTDTQYF. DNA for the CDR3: TGTGCCAGCAGCTTAGGAGACAGGGATACCACAGATACGCAGTATTTT.